These T cell receptor beta chains were read from a single sample in a study of blood T cell repertoires in COVID-19. Libraries were prepared by immunoSEQ multiplex PCR; TCRdb keeps only in-frame clonotypes and omits some of them. The sample shows approximately 250,000 clones, roughly 80% of them seen only once. Sequencing used peripheral blood. These receptors all stem from a man between 60 and 70 years old with acute or convalescent COVID-19. CDR3s include the opening cysteine and the closing phenylalanine or tryptophan. The D gene is left open where the match is weak. For some rows the clone size is stated as once, few or many, or as a class when expanded; others skip it.

>NA|TRBD1|TRBV28|TRBJ2-4
CASSGTGWKNIQYF
TGTGCCAGCAGCGGGACAGGGTGGAAAAACATTCAGTACTTC
>NA|NA|TRBV10-2|TRBJ2-1
CASKEEGAGNEQFF
TGCGCCAGCAAAGAGGAGGGAGCCGGAAATGAGCAGTTCTTC
>once|TRBD2|TRBV6-1|TRBJ2-5
CASSEQAGGSRGDQYF
TGTGCCAGCAGTGAACAGGCGGGGGGAAGCCGAGGAGACCAGTACTTC
>once|TRBD1|TRBV11-2|TRBJ1-4
CASSLHRGSGKLFF
TGTGCCAGCAGCTTACACAGGGGTTCGGGAAAACTGTTTTTT
>NA|NA|TRBV6-5|TRBJ1-1
CASSYLLSTEAFF
TGTGCCAGCAGTTACTTACTGTCCACTGAAGCTTTCTTT
>NA|TRBD1|TRBV7-8|TRBJ1-4
CASSSDRVGEKLFF
TGTGCCAGCAGCTCCGACAGGGTTGGTGAAAAACTGTTTTTT
>NA|NA|TRBV9|TRBJ1-6
CASSANGSPLHF
TGTGCCAGCAGCGCCAACGGGTCACCCCTCCACTTT
>NA|NA|TRBV18|TRBJ1-6
CASSPPQANLLDSPLHF
TGTGCCAGCTCACCACCCCAGGCAAATCTCCTCGATTCACCCCTCCACTTT
>NA|NA|TRBV21-1|TRBJ2-7
CASSKNRALTYEQYF
TGTGCCAGCAGCAAGAACAGGGCCTTAACCTACGAGCAGTACTTC
>NA|NA|TRBV7-8|TRBJ1-5
CASSLGQIHQPQHF
TGTGCCAGCAGCCTAGGACAGATTCATCAGCCCCAGCATTTT
>NA|NA|TRBV7-3|TRBJ1-1
CASSSYFGTEAFF
TGTGCCAGCAGCTCATACTTCGGCACTGAAGCTTTCTTT
>NA|NA|TRBV19|TRBJ1-2
CASSTTKTGNYGYTF
TGTGCCAGTAGTACTACGAAAACAGGGAACTATGGCTACACCTTC
>NA|NA|TRBV7-9|TRBJ1-5
CASSPSGGRNQPQHF
TGTGCCAGCAGCCCTAGCGGGGGACGGAATCAGCCCCAGCATTTT
>few|TRBD2|TRBV5-1|TRBJ2-3
CASSRTSGNTDTQYF
TGCGCCAGCAGCCGGACTAGCGGGAACACAGATACGCAGTATTTT
>NA|NA|TRBV14|TRBJ2-3
CASSQPLLSGTDTQYF
TGTGCCAGCAGCCAGCCACTACTGAGCGGAACAGATACGCAGTATTTT
>few|TRBD1|TRBV18|TRBJ1-5
CASSPTGAGEPQHF
TGTGCCAGCTCACCGACAGGGGCAGGTGAGCCCCAGCATTTT
>NA|NA|TRBV18|TRBJ2-7
CASSPRSSVGSYEQYF
TGTGCCAGCTCACCGCGGTCTTCGGTGGGTTCCTACGAGCAGTACTTC
>NA|NA|TRBV15|TRBJ2-1
CATSRELNNEQFF
TGTGCCACCAGCAGAGAACTGAACAATGAGCAGTTCTTC
>NA|TRBD1|TRBV5-8|TRBJ1-4
CASRRDRAWTNEKLFF
TGTGCCAGCAGACGCGACAGGGCATGGACTAATGAAAAACTGTTTTTT
>NA|TRBD1|TRBV18|TRBJ1-1
CASSPGQGREAFF
TGTGCCAGCTCACCCGGACAGGGTCGTGAAGCTTTCTTT
>NA|NA|TRBV19|TRBJ1-2
CASSMDSNYGYTF
TGTGCCAGTAGTATGGACAGTAACTATGGCTACACCTTC
>few|NA|TRBV19|TRBJ2-7
CASSVDSQQSYEQYF
TGTGCCAGTAGCGTGGACAGCCAGCAGTCCTACGAGCAGTACTTC
>NA|NA|TRBV18|TRBJ1-5
CASSPGDRQPQHF
TGTGCCAGCTCACCGGGAGATAGGCAGCCCCAGCATTTT
>NA|NA|TRBV19|TRBJ1-1
CASNDRPNTEAFF
TGTGCCAGCAACGACAGGCCGAACACTGAAGCTTTCTTT
>NA|NA|TRBV6-5|TRBJ1-4
CASRGAEKLFF
TGTGCCAGCAGGGGGGCTGAAAAACTGTTTTTT
>NA|NA|TRBV6-1|TRBJ2-3
CASSEAKFLTGQYF
TGTGCCAGCAGTGAAGCTAAGTTTCTTACGGGGCAGTATTTT
>few|NA|TRBV7-2|TRBJ2-7
CASSLQAGYYEQYF
TGTGCCAGCAGCCTCCAGGCAGGCTATTACGAGCAGTACTTC
>NA|NA|TRBV12-3/TRBV12-4|TRBJ2-4
CASRLDQNIQYF
TGTGCCAGCAGACTAGACCAAAACATTCAGTACTTC
>NA|TRBD1|TRBV5-1|TRBJ1-2
CASSLAGTGEGYTF
TGCGCCAGCAGCTTGGCCGGGACAGGGGAAGGCTACACCTTC
>NA|TRBD2|TRBV27|TRBJ2-1
CASTSGGAHEQFF
TGTGCCAGTACTAGCGGGGGGGCGCATGAGCAGTTCTTC
>NA|TRBD1|TRBV9|TRBJ1-6
CASGTGDNSPLHF
TGTGCCAGCGGGACAGGGGATAATTCACCCCTCCACTTT
>NA|TRBD2|TRBV29-1|TRBJ2-1
CSATSGGGSSEQFF
TGCAGCGCTACTAGCGGGGGGGGATCCAGTGAGCAGTTCTTC
>NA|TRBD1|TRBV7-2|TRBJ1-2
CASSSRQGANGYTF
TGTGCCAGCAGCTCGAGACAGGGGGCAAATGGCTACACCTTC
>NA|TRBD1|TRBV9|TRBJ1-1
CASSLGQGDTEAFF
TGTGCCAGCAGCCTAGGCCAGGGGGACACTGAAGCTTTCTTT
>few|TRBD1|TRBV19|TRBJ1-1
CASSNRGRSTEAFF
TGTGCCAGTAGTAACAGGGGGCGAAGCACTGAAGCTTTCTTT
>NA|NA|TRBV27|TRBJ1-1
CASSLSVYTEAFF
TGTGCCAGCAGTTTATCCGTATACACTGAAGCTTTCTTT
>NA|TRBD1|TRBV10-1|TRBJ2-7
CASSSTGTGASYEQYF
TGCGCCAGCAGTTCGACGGGGACAGGGGCCTCCTACGAGCAGTACTTC
>NA|NA|TRBV27|TRBJ1-2
CASSYRGGNTYGYTF
TGTGCCAGCAGTTACCGGGGAGGGAATACTTATGGCTACACCTTC
>NA|TRBD1|TRBV19|TRBJ2-1
CASSIRPGQGHNEQFF
TGTGCCAGTAGTATACGCCCCGGACAGGGCCACAATGAGCAGTTCTTC
>NA|NA|TRBV25-1|TRBJ2-2
CASLQGGRATGELFF
TGTGCCAGCCTACAAGGCGGGCGCGCAACCGGGGAGCTGTTTTTT
>NA|NA|TRBV5-6|TRBJ2-1
CASSPRGGSYNEQFF
TGTGCCAGCAGCCCTAGGGGCGGCTCCTACAATGAGCAGTTCTTC
>NA|TRBD2|TRBV7-3|TRBJ2-5
CASSLSPPSGGVQETQYF
TGTGCCAGCAGCTTATCCCCCCCTAGCGGGGGGGTCCAAGAGACCCAGTACTTC
>NA|TRBD1|TRBV6-5|TRBJ1-4
CASSPRQGGSEKLFF
TGTGCCAGCAGTCCACGACAGGGGGGGAGTGAAAAACTGTTTTTT
>once|NA|TRBV10-3|TRBJ2-7
CAISESSAYEQYF
TGTGCCATCAGTGAGTCATCTGCCTACGAGCAGTACTTC
>NA|NA|TRBV5-4|TRBJ2-7
CASSLSLAEQYF
TGTGCCAGCAGCTTGTCGTTGGCCGAGCAGTACTTC
>NA|NA|TRBV14|TRBJ1-1
CASSQVPGGGTEAFF
TGTGCCAGCAGCCAAGTCCCGGGTGGGGGGACTGAAGCTTTCTTT
>NA|TRBD1|TRBV9|TRBJ2-5
CASSGGTGVETQYF
TGTGCCAGCAGCGGAGGGACAGGGGTCGAGACCCAGTACTTC
>NA|TRBD2|TRBV9|TRBJ2-1
CASSGTSGASYNEQFF
TGTGCCAGCAGCGGGACTAGCGGGGCCTCCTACAATGAGCAGTTCTTC
>NA|TRBD1|TRBV19|TRBJ2-2
CASNPQGVGELFF
TGTGCCAGTAATCCACAGGGGGTAGGGGAGCTGTTTTTT
>NA|TRBD2|TRBV5-1|TRBJ2-3
CASSRGLAGDTQYF
TGCGCCAGCAGCCGGGGACTAGCTGGAGATACGCAGTATTTT
>NA|TRBD1|TRBV6-5|TRBJ1-1
CASNLNRGDTEAFF
TGTGCCAGCAATTTAAACAGGGGTGACACTGAAGCTTTCTTT
>NA|TRBD2|TRBV3-1/TRBV3-2|TRBJ2-7
CASSPFRGGARASYEQYF
TGTGCCAGCAGCCCGTTCCGCGGGGGGGCTCGAGCTTCCTACGAGCAGTACTTC
>NA|TRBD1|TRBV7-2|TRBJ2-3
CASSPRTGSTDTQYF
TGTGCCAGCAGCCCCCGGACAGGAAGCACAGATACGCAGTATTTT
>NA|NA|TRBV25-1|TRBJ1-5
CASSGEYNQPQHF
TGTGCCAGCTCAGGGGAATACAATCAGCCCCAGCATTTT